This T cell receptor (beta chain) stems from a study of cytomegalovirus exposure and HLA in healthy donors. Study-wide results and caveats: Later on, an analysis showed TCR association rates differing by HLA locus, with DRB1 the most and HLA-C the fewest. Sequencing had likely introduced a cluster of highly shared sequence variants as an artifact. The later analysis indicated that the majority of CMV-associated TCR beta chains appeared HLA-restricted.

Remarks on this clone: The antigen is unknown.

The CDR3 covers 15 residues. Per the germline V gene, CDR1 is SEHNR and CDR2 is FQNEAQ (reference sequence). The junction had 7 bases not matched to a gene; V was cut back by 5 bases and J by 3 bases. Samples came from healthy bone marrow donors. It was with 60 Vbeta and 13 Jbeta primers that the PCR ran. Produced via immunoSEQ multiplex PCR; TCRdb's table is partial and in-frame only. Among 150,000 to 200,000 clones listed, under 85% were seen once. The gene calls are TRBV7-9 and TRBJ2-7; TRBD2 agrees at 10 bases. The TCR was taken from a female donor in good health and CMV-seronegative. Sample: PBMCs. The CDR3 nucleotides read TGTGCCAGCAGCCCCCCTGCTAGCGGGGGCTACGAGCAGTACTTC. It translates to CASSPPASGGYEQYF.